The 18 T cell receptor beta chains reported below all come from one sample, sequenced in a study of T cell clonotyping in hematopoietic cell transplantation. The repertoire was sequenced with immunoSEQ multiplex PCR; TCRdb's copy has only in-frame clones and lacks some. The sample comprises tens of thousands of clones, roughly nine tenths of which are singletons, and around 4% rests with the top ten. Time point of the sample: recipient sample about 28 days before transplant, after cytoreduction. The sample consisted of peripheral blood mononuclear cells, taken before stem cell transplant. Receptors were obtained from a man aged 18-30 years with biphenotypic leukemia. Some clones in this sample may be carry-over from other donors' samples.

This sequence joins TRBV19 and TRBJ2-3; D remains unclear. Trimming removed 6 bases from V and 0 bases from J, with 7 bases in between. The germline V gene encodes CDR1 LNHDA and CDR2 SQIVND (reference sequence). This CDR3 has 13 amino acids. The CDR3 DNA sequence: TGTGCCAGTAGCCCAGTAAGCACAGATACGCAGTATTTT. Protein: CASSPVSTDTQYF.

This chain joins TRBV7-2 and TRBJ1-1; 8 bases align to TRBD1. V was pared by 5 bases and J by 1 base, with 3 bases of the junction left unmatched. The CDR3 loop spans 14 amino acids. The germline CDR1 and CDR2 sequences are SGHTA and FQGNSA. CDR3 DNA: TGTGCCAGCAGCCGGGACAGGTGGAACACTGAAGCTTTCTTT. Its protein is CASSRDRWNTEAFF.

The chain is built from TRBV30 and TRBJ2-7; a possible D gene is TRBD2 (5 bases). The V end lost 4 bases, the J end lost 0 bases, and 10 bases lay between the germline ends. CDR3 length equals 13 residues. In germline, CDR1 is GTSNPN, CDR2 SVGIG (reference sequence). In DNA, the CDR3 is TGTGCCTGGATGGCGGGTGCCTCCTACGAGCAGTACTTC. Its translation: CAWMAGASYEQYF.

CDR3 protein: CASSARGGGERSPLHF. CDR3 DNA sequence: TGTGCCAGCAGCGCCAGGGGAGGGGGGGAGAGGTCACCCCTCCACTTT. The chain couples TRBV9 to TRBJ1-6; tentative D call: TRBD1 (6 bases). CDR1 and CDR2 from the germline V gene are SGDLS and YYNGEE. CDR3 size: 16 residues. Trimming took 3 bases from V and 10 from J, leaving 20 bases between them. The full variable domain, completed using reference TRBV9 and TRBJ1-6, is DSGVTQTPKHLITATGQRVTLRCSPRSGDLSVYWYQQSLDQGLQFLIQYYNGEERAKGNILERFSAQQFPDLHSELNLSSLELGDSALYFCASSARGGGERSPLHFGNGTRLTVT.

V is TRBV5-1 and J is TRBJ1-2, with D tentatively TRBD1 (6 bases). Germline CDR1 is SGHRS and CDR2 is YFSETQ. V lost 5 bases and J 2 bases, leaving 25 bases between the germline ends. This CDR3 has 18 amino acids. The CDR3 loop is CASSWNPLTGDGNYGYTF. CDR3 in DNA: TGCGCCAGCAGTTGGAATCCTCTGACAGGCGACGGAAACTATGGCTACACCTTC.

By share of the sample, this clone is medium-sized. The rearrangement links TRBV25-1 to TRBJ2-7; perhaps TRBD2 as D (6 bases). Germline values: CDR1 MGHDK, CDR2 SYGVNS. V lost 3 bases and J 2 bases, leaving 17 bases between the germline ends. The CDR3 loop spans 16 amino acids. CDR3 nucleotide sequence: TGTGCCAGCAGTGATGGAGGGGCGGCTCTCCCCTACGAGCAGTACTTC. Translated, it gives CASSDGGAALPYEQYF.

This rearrangement joins TRBV14 to TRBJ2-6, with D maybe TRBD2 (7 bases). CDR3 length: 18 amino acids. Trimming pared 5 bases from V and 0 bases from J, leaving 17 bases between. Germline lookup yields CDR1 SGHDN and CDR2 FVKESK. This chain's CDR3 is CASSYVRGAYSGANVLTF. Written as DNA, the CDR3 is TGTGCCAGCAGCTACGTACGGGGGGCCTACTCTGGGGCCAACGTCCTGACTTTC.

The gene calls are TRBV7-9 and TRBJ2-1, with D possibly TRBD1 on 5 matching bases. CDR3 length: 14 amino acids. Germline values: CDR1 SEHNR, CDR2 FQNEAQ (reference sequence). V was shortened by 1 base and J by 2 bases, with 6 bases between the two germline ends. CDR3 DNA sequence: TGTGCCAGCAGCTTAGGGGGCCCCTACAATGAGCAGTTCTTC. It yields the protein CASSLGGPYNEQFF. The whole variable domain, remainder taken from reference TRBV7-9 and TRBJ2-1, is DTGVSQNPRHKITKRGQNVTFRCDPISEHNRLYWYRQTLGQGPEFLTYFQNEAQLEKSRLLSDRFSAERPKGSFSTLEIQRTEQGDSAMYLCASSLGGPYNEQFFGPGTRLTVL.

This clone was detected once. The chain recombines TRBV10-3 with TRBJ2-7; 10 bases agree with TRBD2. The germline CDR1 and CDR2 sequences are ENHRY and SYGVKD. Germline trimming cut 4 bases from V and 3 bases from J; bases unmatched to any gene: 6. The CDR3 runs 15 residues. The CDR3 DNA reads as TGTGCCATCAGTGCCACTAGCGGGACTCTCTACGAGCAGTACTTC. Translating it yields CAISATSGTLYEQYF.

The count of this clone is one. The chain carries TRBV7-9 and TRBJ2-7; D possibly corresponds to TRBD1 (6 bases). Germline CDR1 is SEHNR and CDR2 is FQNEAQ (reference sequence). The ends were cut back, 6 bases at V and 2 bases at J, with 11 bases in the middle. CDR3 size: 13 residues. The CDR3 reads CASSYDRTYEQYF. The DNA for the CDR3 is TGTGCCAGCAGTTACGACAGGACCTACGAGCAGTACTTC.

The chain uses TRBV6-1 and TRBJ1-4; D is unresolved. Germline V gives CDR1 MNHNS, CDR2 SASEGT. The CDR3 has 14 amino acids. V was clipped by 6 bases and J by 8 bases, with 16 bases between them. The CDR3, as DNA: TGTGCCAGCAGAGCCTCTTGGGGTTCAGAAAAACTGTTTTTT. This encodes CASRASWGSEKLFF.

In its sample, this clone was seen a few times. This chain joins TRBV4-1 and TRBJ1-2; perhaps TRBD1 as D (6 bases). CDR3 size: 16 residues. The germline CDR1 and CDR2 sequences are MGHRA and YSYEKL. V lost 5 bases and J 2 bases, leaving 18 bases between the germline ends. As DNA, the CDR3 is TGCGCCAGCAGCGAACTTAGTCAGGGGACCAACTATGGCTACACCTTC. The encoded protein is CASSELSQGTNYGYTF.

The chain has TRBV28 and TRBJ1-2; 8 bases map to TRBD1. The CDR3 loop spans 17 amino acids. Germline V lookup: CDR1 MDHEN, CDR2 SYDVKM. V was pared by 5 bases and J by 0 bases, with 11 bases of the junction left unmatched. The chain's CDR3 is CASSGGDRSSSNYGYTF. The DNA for the CDR3 is TGTGCCAGCAGTGGGGGGGACAGGAGTTCCTCTAACTATGGCTACACCTTC.

Only one count was recorded for this clone. V is TRBV4-3 and J is TRBJ2-3; D assignment may be TRBD1 or TRBD2 (5 bases each). Germline CDR1 reads LGHNA; CDR2 reads YSLEER. CDR3 length: 14 amino acids. The V end was cut by 1 base, the J end by 2 bases, with 7 bases between. CDR3 loop: CASSQGGTTDTQYF. The CDR3 nucleotides read TGCGCCAGCAGCCAAGGGGGGACCACAGATACGCAGTATTTT.

This chain links TRBV5-8 with TRBJ2-7, with D perhaps matching TRBD1 (6 bases). The CDR3 spans 12 residues. The germline V gene has CDR1 SGHTS and CDR2 YDEGEE. V was pared by 1 base and J by 5 bases, with 7 bases between. The CDR3 coding sequence is TGTGCCAGCAGCTTGACAGGGAACGAGCAGTACTTC. This sequence encodes CASSLTGNEQYF.

The CDR3 DNA reads as TGTGCCAGCAGCTTGACGGGGGGGCATAATGAGCAGTTCTTC. Translation: CASSLTGGHNEQFF. The V and J genes are TRBV11-2 and TRBJ2-1; the match to TRBD2 covers 8 bases. CDR3 length: 14 residues. Germline CDR1 reads SGHAT; CDR2 reads FQNNGV. V shed 3 bases, J shed 7 bases, and the junction held 5 bases outside the gene matches.

In DNA form, the CDR3 reads TGTGCCATCAATTTGGGGACTAGCGAAAACACCGGGGAGCTGTTTTTT. As protein: CAINLGTSENTGELFF. The chain employs TRBV10-3 and TRBJ2-2; 10 nucleotides line up with TRBD2. CDR3 length: 16 residues. Germline CDR1 is ENHRY and CDR2 is SYGVKD. The junction had 7 bases not matched to a gene; V was cut back by 7 bases and J by 2 bases.

The chain couples TRBV5-1 to TRBJ2-7; TRBD1 aligns across 11 bases. The trim removed 0 bases at V and 5 bases at J, leaving 10 bases unmatched. This CDR3 comprises 17 residues. Looked up from germline, CDR1 is SGHRS and CDR2 is YFSETQ. The chain's CDR3 is CASSLGLPGTGGDEQYF. In DNA, the CDR3 is TGCGCCAGCAGCTTGGGGTTGCCCGGGACAGGGGGGGACGAGCAGTACTTC.